Listed below are T cell receptor beta chains from one sample, sequenced in a study of blood T cell repertoires in COVID-19. Assay: immunoSEQ multiplex PCR; the TCRdb copy retains only in-frame clones and omits some. The sample lists 200,000 to 250,000 clones, 84% occurring once. Sequencing was performed on PBMCs or T cells enriched from blood (not recorded which). The source is a woman in her forties who had recovered from COVID-19. Both conserved end residues are part of each CDR3. The order of the fields is D gene, J gene, V gene, clone size, CDR3 DNA, CDR3 protein. The D gene is left open where the match is weak. Clone sizes are given selectively: once, few, many, or a class where the clone is expanded.

d_gene: .
j_gene: TRBJ2-1
v_gene: TRBV2
abundance: .
CDR3nt: TGTGCCAGCAGTCAAGAAGGGGCGGTCTCCTACAATGAGCAGTTCTTC
CDR3aa: CASSQEGAVSYNEQFF

d_gene: TRBD2
j_gene: TRBJ2-3
v_gene: TRBV9
abundance: .
CDR3nt: TGTGCCAGCAGCGCCCTCGGGACTAGCAGCACAGATACGCAGTATTTT
CDR3aa: CASSALGTSSTDTQYF

d_gene: TRBD1
j_gene: TRBJ1-1
v_gene: TRBV5-1
abundance: .
CDR3nt: TGCGCCAGCAGCGTAGACAGGGGGAACACTGAAGCTTTCTTT
CDR3aa: CASSVDRGNTEAFF

d_gene: TRBD1
j_gene: TRBJ2-3
v_gene: TRBV4-3
abundance: .
CDR3nt: TGCGCCAGCAGCAAAACGCCAGGGGGACGAGATACGCAGTATTTT
CDR3aa: CASSKTPGGRDTQYF

d_gene: .
j_gene: TRBJ2-4
v_gene: TRBV28
abundance: .
CDR3nt: TGTGCCAGCAGTTTATCCACAGGGTGGGGAAGCATTCAGTACTTC
CDR3aa: CASSLSTGWGSIQYF

d_gene: TRBD1
j_gene: TRBJ1-2
v_gene: TRBV9
abundance: .
CDR3nt: TGTGCCAGCAGCGTAGGGACAGGGTATGGCTACACCTTC
CDR3aa: CASSVGTGYGYTF

d_gene: .
j_gene: TRBJ1-1
v_gene: TRBV7-2
abundance: .
CDR3nt: TGTGCCAGCAGCTTGATCCCGGGGAACACTGAAGCTTTCTTT
CDR3aa: CASSLIPGNTEAFF

d_gene: TRBD2
j_gene: TRBJ2-1
v_gene: TRBV25-1
abundance: .
CDR3nt: TGTGCCAGCAGTCCGGGACTAGCGGATTACAATGAGCAGTTCTTC
CDR3aa: CASSPGLADYNEQFF

d_gene: TRBD2
j_gene: TRBJ2-2
v_gene: TRBV9
abundance: .
CDR3nt: TGTGCCAGCAGCGTAGCGGCTAGCGGGGACACCGGGGAGCTGTTTTTT
CDR3aa: CASSVAASGDTGELFF

d_gene: .
j_gene: TRBJ1-1
v_gene: TRBV30
abundance: .
CDR3nt: TGTGCCTGGAGTGTAACCAGGGGTCGGACTGAAGCTTTCTTT
CDR3aa: CAWSVTRGRTEAFF

d_gene: TRBD1
j_gene: TRBJ1-4
v_gene: TRBV30
abundance: .
CDR3nt: TGTGCCTCAAACAGGGGAAGTAATGAAAAACTGTTTTTT
CDR3aa: CASNRGSNEKLFF

d_gene: .
j_gene: TRBJ2-1
v_gene: TRBV24-1
abundance: .
CDR3nt: TGTGCCACCAGTGACCCCTCTTTTGGCGGGGAAGGCTCCTACAATGAGCAGTTCTTC
CDR3aa: CATSDPSFGGEGSYNEQFF

d_gene: .
j_gene: TRBJ1-2
v_gene: TRBV5-1
abundance: once
CDR3nt: TGCGCCAGCAGCTTGGCCCAACACTCAGGGATCCATGGCTACACCTTC
CDR3aa: CASSLAQHSGIHGYTF

d_gene: TRBD2
j_gene: TRBJ2-5
v_gene: TRBV4-1
abundance: .
CDR3nt: TGCGCCAGCAGCCCGGTTGGACTAGCGGGAGAGTCCGGGGAGACCCAGTACTTC
CDR3aa: CASSPVGLAGESGETQYF

d_gene: .
j_gene: TRBJ1-6
v_gene: TRBV3-1/TRBV3-2
abundance: .
CDR3nt: TGTGCCAGCAGCCAAGGGACAATCAAATCACCCCTCCACTTT
CDR3aa: CASSQGTIKSPLHF

d_gene: .
j_gene: TRBJ1-1
v_gene: TRBV19
abundance: .
CDR3nt: TGTGCCAGTAGTATTCAGAGAGGGGAAGCTTTCTTT
CDR3aa: CASSIQRGEAFF

d_gene: .
j_gene: TRBJ1-2
v_gene: TRBV14
abundance: .
CDR3nt: TGTGCCAGCAGCCCCCTCGGGATTCGCTATGGCTACACCTTC
CDR3aa: CASSPLGIRYGYTF

d_gene: .
j_gene: TRBJ2-2
v_gene: TRBV5-8
abundance: .
CDR3nt: TGTGCCAGCAGCGACTGGAACACCGGGGAGCTGTTTTTT
CDR3aa: CASSDWNTGELFF

d_gene: .
j_gene: TRBJ1-4
v_gene: TRBV11-2
abundance: once
CDR3nt: TGTGCCAGCAGCTTTACGGATTGGGGCGGAAAACTGTTTTTT
CDR3aa: CASSFTDWGGKLFF

d_gene: TRBD1
j_gene: TRBJ1-2
v_gene: TRBV10-3
abundance: .
CDR3nt: TGTGCCACCGGACAGGGCTATGGCTACACCTTC
CDR3aa: CATGQGYGYTF

d_gene: TRBD1
j_gene: TRBJ2-7
v_gene: TRBV4-1
abundance: .
CDR3nt: TGCGCCAGCAGCCAAGACCCTCTCTCTACCGACAGGGATTATGAGCAGTACTTC
CDR3aa: CASSQDPLSTDRDYEQYF